This passage covers 2 T cell receptor beta chains from one sample sequenced in a study of T cells after posttransplantation cyclophosphamide. Profiled with immunoSEQ multiplex PCR; TCRdb holds only in-frame clones, not every one. The sample consists of thousands of clones, 60% to 80% of them appearing once. Treatment was busulfan-fludarabine conditioning, a marrow graft, and cyclophosphamide on days +3 and +4. Sequenced here: PBMCs, sampled after allogeneic stem cell transplant with posttransplant cyclophosphamide. These receptors were taken from a male patient aged 60-70 years who received an allogeneic stem cell transplant from an unrelated donor, was CMV-positive, and had no GVHD. A share of the T cells may be of graft donor origin.

The rearrangement links TRBV20-1 to TRBJ2-7; TRBD1 is a possible D gene (5 bases). Germline CDR1 reads DFQATT; CDR2 reads SNEGSKA (reference sequence). The CDR3 is 11 amino acids. The V end lost 3 bases, the J end lost 5 bases, and 8 bases lay between the germline ends. As DNA, the CDR3 is TGCAGTGCTAGGAAGGGGAACGAGCAGTACTTC. Translated: CSARKGNEQYF.

The chain has TRBV19 and TRBJ1-1; D call uncertain. The germline CDR1 and CDR2 sequences are LNHDA and SQIVND (reference sequence). V lost 4 bases to trimming and J lost 1 base, with 16 bases between them. The CDR3 spans 16 residues. Written as DNA, the CDR3 is TGTGCCAGTAGTACCCCCGGGTCGGCGAAGAACACTGAAGCTTTCTTT. This translates into CASSTPGSAKNTEAFF.